The 2 T cell receptor beta chains given below trace back to one sample, sequenced in a study of cytomegalovirus exposure and HLA in healthy donors. In the PCR, 60 Vbeta and 13 Jbeta primers were used. The data were produced by immunoSEQ multiplex PCR, yet TCRdb's version contains in-frame clones alone and is incomplete. The table records approximately 160,000 clones, roughly 79% of them present only once. Sequencing was done on a sample of PBMCs. These receptors were taken from a male donor in good health and CMV-seropositive.

This chain joins TRBV18 and TRBJ1-2; TRBD1 matches 7 bases. V lost 3 bases to trimming and J lost 8 bases; unmatched junction nucleotides: 9. CDR1 and CDR2 (germline): KGHSH, LQKENI. The CDR3 is 14 residues long. For the CDR3, the DNA is TGTGCCAGCTCACCGGACGACAGGGACTGGGGCTACACCTTC. Its translation: CASSPDDRDWGYTF.

J is TRBJ2-5 and V is TRBV19; 7 positions match TRBD2. Germline V lookup: CDR1 LNHDA, CDR2 SQIVND (reference sequence). The V segment lost 3 bases and the J segment 3 bases; nucleotides outside the gene matches: 4. This CDR3 contains 14 residues. CDR3 protein: CASSIGSGEETQYF. The CDR3 bases are TGTGCCAGTAGTATTGGCAGCGGGGAAGAGACCCAGTACTTC.